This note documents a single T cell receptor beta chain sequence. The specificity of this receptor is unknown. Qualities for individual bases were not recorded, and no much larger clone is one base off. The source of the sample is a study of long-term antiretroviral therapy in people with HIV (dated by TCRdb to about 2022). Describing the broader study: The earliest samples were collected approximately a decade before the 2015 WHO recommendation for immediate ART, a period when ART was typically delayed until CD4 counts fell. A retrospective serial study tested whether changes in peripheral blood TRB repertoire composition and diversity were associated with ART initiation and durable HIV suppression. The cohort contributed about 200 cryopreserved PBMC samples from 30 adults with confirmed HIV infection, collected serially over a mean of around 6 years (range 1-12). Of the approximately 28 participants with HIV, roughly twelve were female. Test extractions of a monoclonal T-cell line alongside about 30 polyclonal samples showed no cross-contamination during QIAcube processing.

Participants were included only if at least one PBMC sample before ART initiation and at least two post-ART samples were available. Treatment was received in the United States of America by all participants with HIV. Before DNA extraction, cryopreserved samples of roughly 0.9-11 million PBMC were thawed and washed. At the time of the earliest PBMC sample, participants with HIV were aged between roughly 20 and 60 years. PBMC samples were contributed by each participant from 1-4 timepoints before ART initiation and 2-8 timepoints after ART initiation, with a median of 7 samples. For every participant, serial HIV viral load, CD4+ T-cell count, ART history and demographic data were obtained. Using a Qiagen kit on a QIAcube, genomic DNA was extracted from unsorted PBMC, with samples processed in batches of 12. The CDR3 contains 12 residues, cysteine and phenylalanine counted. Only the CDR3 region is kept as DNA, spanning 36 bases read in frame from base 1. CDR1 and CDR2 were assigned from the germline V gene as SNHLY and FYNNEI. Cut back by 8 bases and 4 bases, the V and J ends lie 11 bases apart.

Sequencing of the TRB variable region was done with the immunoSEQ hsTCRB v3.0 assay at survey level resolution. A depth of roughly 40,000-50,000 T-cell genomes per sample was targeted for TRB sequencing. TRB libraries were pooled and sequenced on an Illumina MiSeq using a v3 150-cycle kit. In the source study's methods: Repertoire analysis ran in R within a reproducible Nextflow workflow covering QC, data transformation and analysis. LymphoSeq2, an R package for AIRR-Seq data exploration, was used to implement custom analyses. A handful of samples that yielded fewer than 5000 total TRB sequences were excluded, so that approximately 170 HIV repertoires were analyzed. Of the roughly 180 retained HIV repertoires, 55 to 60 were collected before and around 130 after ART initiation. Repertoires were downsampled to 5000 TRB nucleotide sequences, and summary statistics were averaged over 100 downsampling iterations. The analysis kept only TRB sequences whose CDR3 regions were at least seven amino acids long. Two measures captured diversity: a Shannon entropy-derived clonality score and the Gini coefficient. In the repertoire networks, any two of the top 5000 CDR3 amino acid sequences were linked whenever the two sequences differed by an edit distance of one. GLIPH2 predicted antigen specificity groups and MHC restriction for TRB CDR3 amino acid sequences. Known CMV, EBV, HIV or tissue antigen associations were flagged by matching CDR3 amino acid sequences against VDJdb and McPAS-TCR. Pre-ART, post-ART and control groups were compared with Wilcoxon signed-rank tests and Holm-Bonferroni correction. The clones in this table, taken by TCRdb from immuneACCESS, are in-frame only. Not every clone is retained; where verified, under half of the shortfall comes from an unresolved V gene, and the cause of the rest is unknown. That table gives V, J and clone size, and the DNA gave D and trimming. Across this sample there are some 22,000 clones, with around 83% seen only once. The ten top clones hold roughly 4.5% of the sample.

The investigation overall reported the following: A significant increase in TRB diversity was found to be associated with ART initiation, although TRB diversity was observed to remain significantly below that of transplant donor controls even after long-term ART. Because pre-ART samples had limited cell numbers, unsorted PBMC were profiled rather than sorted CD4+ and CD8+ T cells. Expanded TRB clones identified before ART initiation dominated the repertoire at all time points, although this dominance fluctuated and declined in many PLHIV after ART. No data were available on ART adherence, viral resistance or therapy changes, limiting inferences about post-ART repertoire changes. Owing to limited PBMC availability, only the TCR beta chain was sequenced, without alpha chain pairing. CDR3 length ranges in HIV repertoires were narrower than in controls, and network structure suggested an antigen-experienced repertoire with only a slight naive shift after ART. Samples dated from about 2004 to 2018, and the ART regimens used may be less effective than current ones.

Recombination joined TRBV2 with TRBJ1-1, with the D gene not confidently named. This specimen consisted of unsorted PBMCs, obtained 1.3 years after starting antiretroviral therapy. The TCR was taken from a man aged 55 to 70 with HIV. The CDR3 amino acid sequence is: CASFLQITEAFF. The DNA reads TGTGCCAGCTTCTTACAGATCACTGAAGCTTTCTTT.